The text below deals with one TCR beta chain. The antigen remains unidentified. This sample is drawn from a study of CD4 T cells in relation to SARS-CoV-2 and coronaviruses. Trimming removed 4 bases from V and 0 bases from J, with 15 bases in between. The length of the CDR3 is 15 residues. Germline CDR1 reads SQVTM; CDR2 reads ANQGSEA. TCRdb's copy holds only in-frame clones and misses some; the assay was immunoSEQ multiplex PCR. The sample lists some 45,000 clones; more than 65% were seen once. The V gene is TRBV29-1, the J gene TRBJ1-1; weak D call: TRBD1 (5 bases). The clonotype was recovered from an adult with COVID-19. Sequenced sample: naive CD4+ T cells from PBMCs, cultured in vitro. This sample's subset: naive CD4+ T cells isolated by negative enrichment. This CDR3 reads CSVARDSSMNTEAFF. Here the CDR3 DNA reads TGCAGCGTTGCTCGAGACAGCTCTATGAACACTGAAGCTTTCTTT.